These 28 T cell receptor beta chains were all obtained from the same sample, sequenced in a study of shared clonotypes between healthy human individuals. It was CD45RO-negative cells, positively selected for CCR7, that made up naive CD8 cells, with terminally differentiated effector memory CD45RA+ cells excluded. Repertoires were generated with immunoSEQ multiplex PCR, while TCRdb's copy carries only in-frame clones and drops some. This repertoire shows 2 million to 2.5 million clones, roughly 91% found once; its top ten account for 1.5% to 2%. The source material was naive CD8+ T cells from PBMCs. Every receptor here comes from a man aged 18 to 30 in good health. Some clones in this sample may be carry-over from other donors' samples.

This chain uses TRBV27 with TRBJ2-1; D may be TRBD1 (6 bases). Trimming took off 3 bases at V and 6 bases at J, with 9 bases between the two ends. Per the germline V gene, CDR1 is MNHEY and CDR2 is SMNVEV (reference sequence). The CDR3 consists of 13 residues. CDR3 loop: CASSFNRANEQFF. The CDR3 nucleotides read TGTGCCAGCAGTTTCAACAGGGCCAATGAGCAGTTCTTC.

This clone was seen more than once but under ten times. This chain joins TRBV28 and TRBJ1-2; D is unresolved. V was trimmed by 7 bases and J by 2 bases, leaving 8 bases between them. The length of the CDR3 is 12 residues. CDR1 and CDR2 (germline): MDHEN, SYDVKM. The DNA for the CDR3 is TGTGCCAGCAAAGATGGAAACTATGGCTACACCTTC. Translated, it gives CASKDGNYGYTF.

V usage is TRBV6-5 and J usage is TRBJ1-2; D is unclear. The V gene lost 7 bases and the J gene lost 7 bases, with 10 bases spanning the gap. The CDR3 spans 11 residues. The germline V gene has CDR1 MNHEY and CDR2 SVGAGI. The CDR3 sequence is CASTYNGGYTF. The CDR3 DNA reads TGTGCCAGCACCTACAACGGTGGCTACACCTTC.

The chain joins TRBV6-5 to TRBJ2-3; the D gene could be TRBD1 or TRBD2 (6 bases each). Between the trimmed V and J ends, which lost 5 bases and 0 bases, there was a span of 12 bases. This CDR3 is built from 15 residues. Germline CDR1 MNHEY, CDR2 SVGAGI. CDR3: CASSRGVLSTDTQYF. CDR3 sequence (DNA): TGTGCCAGCAGTAGGGGGGTCCTTAGCACAGATACGCAGTATTTT.

The chain is built from TRBV28 and TRBJ1-4; 7 bases line up with TRBD1. The length of the CDR3 is 13 residues. V lost 11 bases, J lost 8 bases, and 11 bases stayed unmatched. Germline V lookup: CDR1 MDHEN, CDR2 SYDVKM. CDR3 loop: CAWEGGQREKLFF. The CDR3 nucleotides are TGTGCCTGGGAGGGGGGACAGCGCGAAAAACTGTTTTTT.

This chain links TRBV27 with TRBJ1-1, with D maybe TRBD1 (6 bases). The germline V and J ends were trimmed by 2 bases and 2 bases, with 27 bases remaining between them. Per germline, CDR1 MNHEY and CDR2 SMNVEV (reference sequence). This CDR3 contains 20 residues. CDR3: CASSLRGAVWMGPTNTEAFF. The CDR3 DNA reads TGTGCCAGCAGTTTACGGGGGGCAGTGTGGATGGGGCCTACCAACACTGAAGCTTTCTTT.

The CDR3: CASSQVGGSPYEQYF. The CDR3 DNA sequence: TGCGCCAGCAGCCAAGTTGGCGGGAGCCCCTACGAGCAGTACTTC. The V gene is TRBV4-3, the J gene TRBJ2-7; 7 positions agree with TRBD2. CDR1 is LGHNA and CDR2 is YSLEER in the germline V gene. The CDR3 length is 15 residues. Trimming cost V 1 base and J 2 bases; bases outside gene matches: 5.

The chain recombines TRBV4-1 with TRBJ1-5, with a possible D match to TRBD1 (6 bases). The length of the CDR3 is 15 residues. V lost 1 base and J lost 0, with 7 bases in between. Germline CDR1 reads MGHRA; CDR2 reads YSYEKL. The CDR3 protein is CASSQAGVSNQPQHF. As DNA, the CDR3 is TGCGCCAGCAGCCAAGCAGGGGTTAGCAATCAGCCCCAGCATTTT.

The chain combines TRBV29-1 with TRBJ2-7; 7 bases line up with TRBD2. The germline V gene encodes CDR1 SQVTM and CDR2 ANQGSEA. This CDR3 comprises 14 residues. V lost 1 base and J lost 4; bases outside the gene matches: 7. The CDR3, as DNA: TGCAGCGTTGAAGTGTGGCGGGAGAAATACGAGCAGTACTTC. It yields the protein CSVEVWREKYEQYF.

The chain combines TRBV2 with TRBJ1-5; TRBD1 is a possible D gene (5 bases). Looked up from germline, CDR1 is SNHLY and CDR2 is FYNNEI. There are 13 residues in the CDR3. The germline V and J ends were trimmed by 8 bases and 0 bases, with 8 bases remaining between them. Here the CDR3 reads CASQGYSNQPQHF. The CDR3 nucleotides are TGTGCCAGCCAGGGTTATAGCAATCAGCCCCAGCATTTT.

Here the CDR3 DNA reads TGTGCCAGCAGTGACGGCAGTCACCCCTCCTACGAGCAGTACTTC. Translated: CASSDGSHPSYEQYF. V and J are TRBV6-1 and TRBJ2-7; D uncertain. V lost 3 bases to trimming and J lost 0 bases, with 12 bases between them. The CDR3 has 15 amino acids. From germline, CDR1 is MNHNS and CDR2 SASEGT.

This clone has just one count. The chain combines TRBV6-1 with TRBJ2-5; D may be TRBD2 (5 bases). Gene TRBJ2-7 matches the end of the DNA better, so the J call may be wrong. The germline CDR1 and CDR2 sequences are MNHNS and SASEGT. This CDR3 is built from 13 residues. This CDR3 is CASRDSMGYEQYF. The CDR3 DNA is TGTGCCAGCAGGGACTCAATGGGCTACGAGCAGTACTTC.

The rearrangement links TRBV15 to TRBJ2-5; 11 bases are a match to TRBD2. The CDR3 extends over 14 amino acids. The trim removed 2 bases at V and 5 bases at J, leaving 1 base unmatched. Germline lookup yields CDR1 LNHNV and CDR2 YYDKDF (reference sequence). CDR3 loop: CATSRPSGRETQYF. Written as DNA, the CDR3 is TGTGCCACCAGCAGACCTAGCGGGAGGGAGACCCAGTACTTC.

The chain links TRBV6-5 to TRBJ2-7; a weak D match, TRBD2 (5 bases). With 2 bases removed from V and 0 bases from J, the gap between germline ends came to 11 bases. Germline CDR1 and CDR2: MNHEY and SVGAGI. This CDR3 spans 15 amino acids. CDR3 nucleotide sequence: TGTGCCAGCAGTTACCTTCCGGGAAGCTCCTACGAGCAGTACTTC. The encoded protein is CASSYLPGSSYEQYF.

J is TRBJ2-7 and V is TRBV11-2; 10 nucleotides line up with TRBD2. The CDR3 totals 16 residues. Germline-derived CDR1 and CDR2 are SGHAT and FQNNGV. J gave up 0 bases and V 2 bases, and 4 bases lay outside the gene matches. CDR3 in DNA: TGTGCCAGCAGCTTATTCCCTAGCGGGAGCTCCTACGAGCAGTACTTC. It yields the protein CASSLFPSGSSYEQYF.

The gene calls are TRBV5-1 and TRBJ2-3, with 7 bases aligning to TRBD1. Germline V lookup: CDR1 SGHRS, CDR2 YFSETQ. The CDR3 length is 13 residues. V trimming: 6 bases; J trimming: 6 bases; junction bases outside the gene matches: 7. The CDR3 nucleotides are TGCGCCAGCAAGTCGACAGGGTTTGATACGCAGTATTTT. It yields the protein CASKSTGFDTQYF.

The chain is built from TRBV2 and TRBJ2-7; 7 bases line up with TRBD1. CDR1 SNHLY and CDR2 FYNNEI come from the germline V gene. This CDR3 is 14 amino acids long. Unmatched junction bases numbered 9, after V lost 7 bases and J lost 3 bases. CDR3 sequence: CASTAGTENYEQYF. CDR3 sequence (DNA): TGTGCCAGCACCGCCGGGACAGAGAACTACGAGCAGTACTTC.

The chain joins TRBV19 to TRBJ2-2; the D gene could be TRBD1 or TRBD2 (6 bases each). Trimming removed 6 bases from V and 7 bases from J, with 18 bases in between. The CDR3 has 15 amino acids. Germline-derived CDR1 and CDR2 are LNHDA and SQIVND (reference sequence). In nucleotides, the CDR3 is TGTGCCAGTAGCGACGTAGCTGGAGGGGGCGGGGAGCTGTTTTTT. This translates into CASSDVAGGGGELFF.

The chain joins TRBV28 to TRBJ2-3; D gene uncertain. V lost 2 bases and J lost 0, with 12 bases in between. There are 16 residues in the CDR3. Germline V gene sequence: CDR1 MDHEN, CDR2 SYDVKM. The CDR3 bases are TGTGCCAGCAGTTTAAACCCTGCTCGGAGCACAGATACGCAGTATTTT. Amino acids: CASSLNPARSTDTQYF.

In regard to this clone: At the DNA level, this CDR3 is encoded by other sequences in the same sample as well. The gene calls are TRBV6-5 and TRBJ2-3; the D is unclear. Germline CDR1 and CDR2: MNHEY and SVGAGI. The CDR3 sequence is 14 residues long. V lost 0 bases and J 1 base, leaving 5 bases between the germline ends. For the CDR3, the DNA is TGTGCCAGCAGTTACTCTGAGGGCACAGATACGCAGTATTTT. Translating it yields CASSYSEGTDTQYF.

The chain employs TRBV4-1 and TRBJ2-1, with 10 bases that match TRBD2. CDR1 and CDR2 from the germline V gene are MGHRA and YSYEKL. The junction had 5 bases not matched to a gene; V was cut back by 4 bases and J by 8 bases. The CDR3 contains 14 residues. CDR3 DNA sequence: TGCGCCAGCAGCCTAGCGGGAGGCTCGGATGAGCAGTTCTTC. Its protein is CASSLAGGSDEQFF.

The chain uses TRBV9 and TRBJ2-2, with 7 bases that match TRBD1. Trimming at V came to 4 bases and at J to 2 bases, leaving 8 bases not matched to a gene. The CDR3 totals 16 residues. CDR1 is SGDLS and CDR2 is YYNGEE in the germline V gene. The CDR3 spells CASSTWDSPNTGELFF. The CDR3 bases are TGTGCCAGCAGCACCTGGGACAGCCCAAACACCGGGGAGCTGTTTTTT.

V usage is TRBV28 and J usage is TRBJ2-1; tentatively, D is TRBD1 (5 bases). Germline V gives CDR1 MDHEN, CDR2 SYDVKM. Trimming pared 3 bases from V and 4 bases from J, leaving 16 bases between. This CDR3 has 16 amino acids. CDR3 nucleotides: TGTGCCAGCAGTTTCGACCAGGGCGAACCTTACAATGAGCAGTTCTTC. It codes for CASSFDQGEPYNEQFF.

This chain joins TRBV4-2 and TRBJ2-3; the D gene is possibly TRBD2 (6 bases). CDR3 length: 17 residues. V lost 2 bases and J 0 bases, leaving 15 bases between the germline ends. CDR1 LGHNA and CDR2 YNFKEQ come from the germline V gene. Here the CDR3 DNA reads TGTGCCAGCAGCCAACCTACTAGCCCCTCTAGCACAGATACGCAGTATTTT. Encoded protein: CASSQPTSPSSTDTQYF.

The chain joins TRBV2 to TRBJ2-7, with D unclear. CDR3 length equals 15 residues. The germline CDR1 and CDR2 sequences are SNHLY and FYNNEI. Trimming removed 5 bases from V and 7 bases from J, with 21 bases in between. The CDR3 DNA reads TGTGCCAGCAGTCCCGGAGAAGGACGCTCGAGGGAGCAGTACTTC. This sequence encodes CASSPGEGRSREQYF.

This chain uses TRBV7-9 with TRBJ2-7; tentatively, D is TRBD2 (5 bases). The CDR3 sequence is 13 residues long. Trimming took off 6 bases at V and 0 bases at J, with 9 bases between the two ends. Per germline, CDR1 SEHNR and CDR2 FQNEAQ (reference sequence). The CDR3 sequence: CASRRDSSYEQYF. The CDR3 nucleotides are TGTGCCAGCAGGAGGGATAGCTCCTACGAGCAGTACTTC.

This chain links TRBV27 with TRBJ2-1, with 7 bases fitting TRBD2. Losses at the gene ends were 7 bases for V and 6 bases for J; bases not matched to a gene: 9. The CDR3 runs 14 residues. CDR1 and CDR2 from the germline V gene are MNHEY and SMNVEV (reference sequence). As DNA, the CDR3 is TGTGCCAGCACCAGTGGACTAGTCGGCAATGAGCAGTTCTTC. This encodes CASTSGLVGNEQFF.

This clone appeared once. The chain recombines TRBV4-3 with TRBJ2-2; the D gene is possibly TRBD1 (5 bases). V dropped 0 bases and J dropped 4 bases, with 12 bases sitting between them. Germline CDR1 reads LGHNA; CDR2 reads YSLEER. This CDR3 comprises 16 residues. In nucleotides, the CDR3 is TGCGCCAGCAGCCAAGAGGAGCAGGGCCCCACCGGGGAGCTGTTTTTT. It translates to CASSQEEQGPTGELFF.